This TCR beta chain stems from a study of blood T cell repertoires in COVID-19. Turning to the study itself: From the United States, Italy and Spain came samples of acute and convalescent COVID-19. The cDNA or gDNA used as material had been derived from T cells, B-cell-depleted T cells, or PBMCs.

Germline assignment: CDR1 KGHSH and CDR2 LQKENI. V was clipped by 3 bases and J by 10 bases, with 15 bases between them. The CDR3 length is 13 residues. Per the original methods: Reference gene primer amplification gave nucleated cell count estimates. Profiled with immunoSEQ multiplex PCR; TCRdb holds only in-frame clones, not every one. V and J calls and clone size are copied from that table; D and trimming were computed from the DNA. The data contain a few hundred thousand clones, 85% of them singletons. Recovered participants had two consecutive negative NP/OP PCR tests, healthcare professional clearance, or symptom resolution.

The sample comprised PBMCs or T cells enriched from blood (not recorded which). This chain joins TRBV18 and TRBJ1-1, with a tentative D call TRBD1 (6 bases). The TCR originated in a woman between 50 and 59 years old who had recovered from COVID-19. The CDR3 loop is CASSPTGFEAAFF. CDR3 coding DNA: TGTGCCAGCTCACCTACAGGGTTTGAAGCAGCTTTCTTT.